This record concerns one T cell receptor beta chain sequence. V shed 3 bases, J shed 1 base, and the junction held 12 bases outside the gene matches. This CDR3 contains 17 residues. From germline, CDR1 is SGHRS and CDR2 YFSETQ. Only in-frame clones appear in the TCRdb table, and some are missing; sequencing was by immunoSEQ multiplex PCR. This sample has 150,000 or so clones, with almost 90% found just once. This specimen belongs to a study of control samples from healthy donors and cancer patients. The origin of this receptor is a woman aged 30 to 39 in good health. The sequenced sample consisted of blood. V gene TRBV5-1 combines with J gene TRBJ1-1, with TRBD1 matching over 7 bases. As DNA, the CDR3 is TGCGCCAGCAGCTCCCCGACAGGGATTCTCGCGAACACTGAAGCTTTCTTT. Amino acids: CASSSPTGILANTEAFF.